This TCR beta chain stems from a study of control samples from healthy donors and cancer patients (dated by TCRdb to about 2020). The junction shows trimming of 4 bases on V and 2 bases on J, and the gene matches do not reach 2 bases of it. CDR3 length: 14 amino acids, cysteine to phenylalanine. Left in the record is the CDR3 DNA by itself, 42 bases read in frame from the first base. The germline V gene (reference sequence) specifies GTSNPN as CDR1 and SVGIG as CDR2. The library was produced with the immunoSEQ multiplex PCR assay. Sourced from immuneACCESS, this table was stored by TCRdb with only in-frame sequences that have V and J called. A share of the clones is absent; for the studies checked, an unresolved V gene accounts for under half, and the remainder has no known explanation. The sample table lists around 76,000 clones, roughly 94% of them with a count of one. The top ten constitute more than 5.5% of the sample.

Worth noting for this clone: Its recognized antigen is unknown. Base qualities were left out, and no much larger clone turns up one base away.

The sequenced sample consisted of blood. This sequence was found in a woman aged 40 to 55 in good health. The sequence joins TRBV30 to TRBJ1-5; TRBD1 aligns with 10 central bases. At the DNA level, the sequence is TGTGCCTGGATGACAGGGGGCGGCAATCAGCCCCAGCATTTT. Its translation reads: CAWMTGGGNQPQHF.